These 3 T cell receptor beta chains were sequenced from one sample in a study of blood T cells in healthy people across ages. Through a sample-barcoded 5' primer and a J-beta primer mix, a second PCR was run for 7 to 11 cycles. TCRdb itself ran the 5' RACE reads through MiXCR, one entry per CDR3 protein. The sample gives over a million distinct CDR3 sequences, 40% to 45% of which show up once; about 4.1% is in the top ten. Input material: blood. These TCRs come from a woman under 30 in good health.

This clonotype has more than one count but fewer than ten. CDR3 loop: CSAPFPVSYEQYF. The CDR3, as DNA: TGCAGTGCCCCTTTCCCGGTTTCCTACGAGCAGTACTTC. This chain uses TRBV20-1 with TRBJ2-7; D remains ambiguous. Germline CDR1 and CDR2: DFQATT and SNEGSKA (reference sequence). The CDR3 has 13 residues. The V and J ends lost 6 bases and 1 base respectively, with 13 bases between them.

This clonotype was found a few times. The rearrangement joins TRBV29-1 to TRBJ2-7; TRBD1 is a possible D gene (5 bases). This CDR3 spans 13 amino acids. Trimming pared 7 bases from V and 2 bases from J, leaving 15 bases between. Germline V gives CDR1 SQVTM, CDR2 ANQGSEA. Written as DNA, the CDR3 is TGCAGCGCAACCCCTACAGGAACCTACGAGCAGTACTTC. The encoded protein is CSATPTGTYEQYF.

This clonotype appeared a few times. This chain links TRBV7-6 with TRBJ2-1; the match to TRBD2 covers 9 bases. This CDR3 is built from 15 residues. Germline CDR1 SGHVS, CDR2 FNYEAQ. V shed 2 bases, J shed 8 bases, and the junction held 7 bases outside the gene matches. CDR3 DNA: TGTGCCAGCAGCTTACAGCGGGGGGCTCGTTATGAGCAGTTCTTC. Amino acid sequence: CASSLQRGARYEQFF.